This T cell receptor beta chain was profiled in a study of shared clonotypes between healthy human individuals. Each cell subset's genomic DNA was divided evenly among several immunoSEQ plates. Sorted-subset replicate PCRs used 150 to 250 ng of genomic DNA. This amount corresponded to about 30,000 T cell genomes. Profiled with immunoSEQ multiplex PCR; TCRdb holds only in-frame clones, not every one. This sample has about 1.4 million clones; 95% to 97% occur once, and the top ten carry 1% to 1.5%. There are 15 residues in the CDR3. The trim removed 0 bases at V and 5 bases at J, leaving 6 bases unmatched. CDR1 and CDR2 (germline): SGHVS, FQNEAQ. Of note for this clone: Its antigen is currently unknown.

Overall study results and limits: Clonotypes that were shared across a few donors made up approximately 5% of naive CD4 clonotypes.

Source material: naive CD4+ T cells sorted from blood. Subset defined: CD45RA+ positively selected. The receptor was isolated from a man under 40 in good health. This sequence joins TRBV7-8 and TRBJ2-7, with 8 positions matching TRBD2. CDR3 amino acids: CASSLASGGGNEQYF. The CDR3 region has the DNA TGTGCCAGCAGCTTAGCGTCGGGAGGGGGGAACGAGCAGTACTTC.